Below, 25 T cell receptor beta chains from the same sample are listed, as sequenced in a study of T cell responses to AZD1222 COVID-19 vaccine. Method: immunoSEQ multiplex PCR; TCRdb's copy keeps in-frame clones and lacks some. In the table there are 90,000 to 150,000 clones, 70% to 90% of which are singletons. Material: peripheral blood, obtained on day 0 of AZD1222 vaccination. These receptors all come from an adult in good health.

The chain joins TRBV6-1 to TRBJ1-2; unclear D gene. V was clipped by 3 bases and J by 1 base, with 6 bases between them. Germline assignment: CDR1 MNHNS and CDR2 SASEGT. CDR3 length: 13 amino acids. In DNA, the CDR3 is TGTGCCAGCAGTGAGGCCATTAACTATGGCTACACCTTC. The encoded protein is CASSEAINYGYTF.

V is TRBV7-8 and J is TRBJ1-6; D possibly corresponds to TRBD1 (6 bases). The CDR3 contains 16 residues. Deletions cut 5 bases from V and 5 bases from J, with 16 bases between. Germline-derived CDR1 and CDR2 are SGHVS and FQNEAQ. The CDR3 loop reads CASSPFGQGNNSPLHF. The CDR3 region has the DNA TGTGCCAGCAGCCCATTTGGGCAGGGGAATAATTCACCCCTCCACTTT.

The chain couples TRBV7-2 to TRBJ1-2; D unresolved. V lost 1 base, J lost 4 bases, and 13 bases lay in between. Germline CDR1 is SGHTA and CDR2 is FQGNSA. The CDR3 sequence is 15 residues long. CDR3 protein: CASSLELWQSYGYTF. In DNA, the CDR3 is TGTGCCAGCAGCTTAGAACTTTGGCAGTCCTATGGCTACACCTTC.

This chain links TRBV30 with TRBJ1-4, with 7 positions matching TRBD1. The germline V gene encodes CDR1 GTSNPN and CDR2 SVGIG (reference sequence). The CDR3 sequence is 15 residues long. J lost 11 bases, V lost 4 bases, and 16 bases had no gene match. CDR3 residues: CAWITRDSEKTKLFF. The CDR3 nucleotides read TGTGCCTGGATTACCCGGGACAGTGAAAAGACCAAACTGTTTTTT.

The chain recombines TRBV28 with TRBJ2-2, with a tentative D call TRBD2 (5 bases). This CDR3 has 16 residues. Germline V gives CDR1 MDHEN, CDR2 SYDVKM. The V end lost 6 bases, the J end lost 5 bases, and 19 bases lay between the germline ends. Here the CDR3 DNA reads TGTGCCAGCAGCTACCCCACTAGGGCCCGGACCGGGGAGCTGTTTTTT. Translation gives CASSYPTRARTGELFF.

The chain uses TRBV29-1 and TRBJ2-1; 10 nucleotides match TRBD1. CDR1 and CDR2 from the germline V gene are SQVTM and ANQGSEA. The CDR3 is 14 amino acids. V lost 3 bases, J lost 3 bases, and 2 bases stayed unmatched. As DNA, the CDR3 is TGCAGCGTTGACCGGGACAGGGGCTACAATGAGCAGTTCTTC. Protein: CSVDRDRGYNEQFF.

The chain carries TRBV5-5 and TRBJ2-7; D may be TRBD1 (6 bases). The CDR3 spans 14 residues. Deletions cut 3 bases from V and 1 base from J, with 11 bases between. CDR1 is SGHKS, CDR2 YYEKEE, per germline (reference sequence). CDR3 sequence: CASSWGPRSYEQYF. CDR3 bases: TGTGCCAGCAGCTGGGGGCCCAGATCCTACGAGCAGTACTTC.

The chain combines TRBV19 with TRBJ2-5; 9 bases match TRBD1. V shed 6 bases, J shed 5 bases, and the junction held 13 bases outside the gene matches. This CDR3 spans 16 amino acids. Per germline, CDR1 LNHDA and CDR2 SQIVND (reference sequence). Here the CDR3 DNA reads TGTGCCAGTAGCAGGGGACAGGGCCCTCAGTACGAGACCCAGTACTTC. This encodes CASSRGQGPQYETQYF.

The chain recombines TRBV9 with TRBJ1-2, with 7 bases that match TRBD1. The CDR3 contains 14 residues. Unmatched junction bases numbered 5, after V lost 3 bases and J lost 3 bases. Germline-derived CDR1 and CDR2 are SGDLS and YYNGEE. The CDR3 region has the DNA TGTGCCAGCAGCGGACAGGGCGGGCACTATGGCTACACCTTC. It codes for CASSGQGGHYGYTF.

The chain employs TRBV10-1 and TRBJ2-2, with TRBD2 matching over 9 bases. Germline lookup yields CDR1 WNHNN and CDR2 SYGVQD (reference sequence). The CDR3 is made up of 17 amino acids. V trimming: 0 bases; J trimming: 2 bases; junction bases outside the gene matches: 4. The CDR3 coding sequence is TGCGCCAGCAGTGAGTCCTTAGCGGGAGACAACACCGGGGAGCTGTTTTTT. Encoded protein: CASSESLAGDNTGELFF.

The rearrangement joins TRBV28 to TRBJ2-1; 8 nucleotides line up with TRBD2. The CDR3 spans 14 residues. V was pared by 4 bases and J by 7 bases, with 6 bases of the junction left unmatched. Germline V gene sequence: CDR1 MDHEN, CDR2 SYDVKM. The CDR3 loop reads CASSYSGTRNEQFF. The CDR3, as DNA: TGTGCCAGCAGTTACTCCGGGACTAGGAATGAGCAGTTCTTC.

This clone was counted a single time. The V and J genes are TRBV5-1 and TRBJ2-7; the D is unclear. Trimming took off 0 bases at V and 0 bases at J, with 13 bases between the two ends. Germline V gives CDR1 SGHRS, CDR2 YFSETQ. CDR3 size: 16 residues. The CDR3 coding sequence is TGCGCCAGCAGCTTGGTACCTGGGTTAAGCTCCTACGAGCAGTACTTC. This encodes CASSLVPGLSSYEQYF. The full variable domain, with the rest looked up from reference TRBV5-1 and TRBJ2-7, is KAGVTQTPRYLIKTRGQQVTLSCSPISGHRSVSWYQQTPGQGLQFLFEYFSETQRNKGNFPGRFSGRQFSNSRSEMNVSTLELGDSALYLCASSLVPGLSSYEQYFGPGTRLTVT.

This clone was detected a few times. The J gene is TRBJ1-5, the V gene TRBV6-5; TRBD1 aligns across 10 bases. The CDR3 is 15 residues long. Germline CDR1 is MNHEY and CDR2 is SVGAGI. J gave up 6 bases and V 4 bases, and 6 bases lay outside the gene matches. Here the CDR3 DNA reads TGTGCCAGCAGTTCGGGACAGGGGTCTGTTCAGCCCCAGCATTTT. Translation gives CASSSGQGSVQPQHF.

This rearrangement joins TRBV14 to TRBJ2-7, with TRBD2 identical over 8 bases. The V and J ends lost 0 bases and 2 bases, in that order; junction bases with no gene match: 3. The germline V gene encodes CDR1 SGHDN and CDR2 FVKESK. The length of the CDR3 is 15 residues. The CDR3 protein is CASSQETSGAYEQYF. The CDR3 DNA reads TGTGCCAGCAGCCAAGAAACTAGCGGAGCCTACGAGCAGTACTTC.

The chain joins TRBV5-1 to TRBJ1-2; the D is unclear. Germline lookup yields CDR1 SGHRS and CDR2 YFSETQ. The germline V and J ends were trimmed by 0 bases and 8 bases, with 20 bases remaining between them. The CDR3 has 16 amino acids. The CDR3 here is CASSLEWVSSLEGYTF. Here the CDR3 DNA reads TGCGCCAGCAGCTTGGAATGGGTGTCTTCCCTAGAGGGCTACACCTTC.

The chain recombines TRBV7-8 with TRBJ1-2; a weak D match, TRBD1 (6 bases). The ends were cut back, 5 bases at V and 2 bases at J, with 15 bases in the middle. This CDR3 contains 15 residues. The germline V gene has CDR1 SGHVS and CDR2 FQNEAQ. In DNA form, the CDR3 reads TGTGCCAGCAGCCTTATGGGACAACCAAACTATGGCTACACCTTC. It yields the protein CASSLMGQPNYGYTF. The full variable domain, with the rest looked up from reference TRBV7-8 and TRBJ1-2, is GAGVSQSPRYKVAKRGQDVALRCDPISGHVSLFWYQQALGQGPEFLTYFQNEAQLDKSGLPSDRFFAERPEGSVSTLKIQRTQQEDSAVYLCASSLMGQPNYGYTFGSGTRLTVV.

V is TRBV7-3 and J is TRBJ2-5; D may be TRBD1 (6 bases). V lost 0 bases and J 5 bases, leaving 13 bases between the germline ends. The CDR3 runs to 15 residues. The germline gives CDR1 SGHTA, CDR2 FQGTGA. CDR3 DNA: TGTGCCAGCAGCTTAACGGGGGCTCTAGCCGAGACCCAGTACTTC. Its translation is CASSLTGALAETQYF.

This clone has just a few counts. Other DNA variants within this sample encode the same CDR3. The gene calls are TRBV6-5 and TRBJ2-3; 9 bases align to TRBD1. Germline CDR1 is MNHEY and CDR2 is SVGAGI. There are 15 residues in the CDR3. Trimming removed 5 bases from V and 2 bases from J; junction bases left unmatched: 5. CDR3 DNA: TGTGCCAGCAGTCCCGGGACAGGGTCCACAGATACGCAGTATTTT. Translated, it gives CASSPGTGSTDTQYF.

In DNA form, the CDR3 reads TGCGCCAGCAGCGCTCGACTAGCGGGGAACACAGATACGCAGTATTTT. Amino acid sequence: CASSARLAGNTDTQYF. V and J are TRBV5-1 and TRBJ2-3; TRBD2 matches at 11 bases. CDR1 and CDR2 (germline): SGHRS, YFSETQ. CDR3 length equals 16 residues. V lost 4 bases and J lost 2; bases outside the gene matches: 6.

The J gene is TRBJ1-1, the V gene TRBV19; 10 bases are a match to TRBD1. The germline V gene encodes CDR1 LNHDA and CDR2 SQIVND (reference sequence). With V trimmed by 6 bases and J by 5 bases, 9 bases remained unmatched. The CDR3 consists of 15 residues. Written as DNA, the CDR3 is TGTGCCAGTAGCCCGACAGGGGGCGCTAGGACTGAAGCTTTCTTT. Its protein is CASSPTGGARTEAFF.

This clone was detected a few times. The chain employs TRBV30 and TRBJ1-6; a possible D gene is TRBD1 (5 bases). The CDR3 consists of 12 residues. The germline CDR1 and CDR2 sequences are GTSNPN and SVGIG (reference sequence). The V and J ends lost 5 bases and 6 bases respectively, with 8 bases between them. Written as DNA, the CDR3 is TGTGCCTGGTTAGACAGTAATTCACCCCTCCACTTT. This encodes CAWLDSNSPLHF.

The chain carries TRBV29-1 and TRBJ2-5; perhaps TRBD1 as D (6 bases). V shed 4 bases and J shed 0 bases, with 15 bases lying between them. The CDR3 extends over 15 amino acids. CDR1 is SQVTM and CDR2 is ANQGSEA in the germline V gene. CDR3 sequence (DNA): TGCAGCGTTGGGGGCCTGACAGGTTACCAAGAGACCCAGTACTTC. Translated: CSVGGLTGYQETQYF. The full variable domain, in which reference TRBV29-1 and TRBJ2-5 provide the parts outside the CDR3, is SAVISQKPSRDICQRGTSLTIQCQVDSQVTMMFWYRQQPGQSLTLIATANQGSEATYESGFVIDKFPISRPNLTFSTLTVSNMSPEDSSIYLCSVGGLTGYQETQYFGPGTRLLVL.

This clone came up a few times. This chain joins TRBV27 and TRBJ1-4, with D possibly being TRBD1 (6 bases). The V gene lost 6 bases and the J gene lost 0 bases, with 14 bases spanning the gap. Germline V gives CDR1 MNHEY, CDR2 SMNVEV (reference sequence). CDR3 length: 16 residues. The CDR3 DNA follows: TGTGCCAGCAGCAGGGGCTCTAGCGCAACTAATGAAAAACTGTTTTTT. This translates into CASSRGSSATNEKLFF.

The chain's CDR3 is CASQGDGGSSYEQYF. CDR3 DNA: TGTGCCTCGCAGGGGGACGGGGGGAGCTCCTACGAGCAGTACTTC. The chain has TRBV10-3 and TRBJ2-7; tentatively, D is TRBD1 or TRBD2 (7 bases each). Germline V gene data show CDR1 as ENHRY and CDR2 as SYGVKD. The CDR3 has 15 amino acids. The V end lost 11 bases, the J end lost 0 bases, and 20 bases lay between the germline ends.

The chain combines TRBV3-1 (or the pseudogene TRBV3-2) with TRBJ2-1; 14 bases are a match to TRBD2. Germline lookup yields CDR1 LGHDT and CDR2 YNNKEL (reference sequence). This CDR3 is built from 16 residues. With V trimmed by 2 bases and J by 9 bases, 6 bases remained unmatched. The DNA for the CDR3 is TGTGCCAGCAGCCAAAACCGACTAGCGGGAGGGCCTGAGCAGTTCTTC. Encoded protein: CASSQNRLAGGPEQFF.